This passage covers 10 T cell receptor beta chains from one sample sequenced in a study of post-analysis software for immune sequencing data. These receptors have no known antigen. Sequencing libraries made from TCR beta cDNA carried unique molecular identifiers. TCRdb redid the calling of the PCR reads with MiXCR, one entry per CDR3 protein. Counted here are 700,000 to 900,000 distinct CDR3 sequences, about half occurring once; the ten biggest clones make up roughly 5.2%. Study observations and caveats: When patients were compared with controls, about five TRBV segments were more frequent, TRBV5-6, TRBV5-1 and TRBV20-1 among them.

The sequenced material came from blood. The receptors shown here come from a girl aged 10-17 years with multiple sclerosis.

This rearrangement joins TRBV12-3 or TRBV12-4 to TRBJ2-5; perhaps TRBD1 as D (5 bases). CDR3 size: 14 residues. V was trimmed by 6 bases and J by 2 bases, leaving 13 bases between them. The CDR3, as DNA: TGTGCCAGCAGGCGAGACAGACCACAAGAGACCCAGTACTTC. Protein product: CASRRDRPQETQYF.

V usage is TRBV27 and J usage is TRBJ2-6, with D uncertain. This CDR3 comprises 16 residues. Germline assignment: CDR1 MNHEY and CDR2 SMNVEV (reference sequence). Trimming took off 2 bases at V and 5 bases at J, with 13 bases between the two ends. The CDR3 nucleotides are TGTGCCAGCAGTTTAAACGGCAAGGCTTGGGCCAACGTCCTGACTTTC. This translates into CASSLNGKAWANVLTF.

The rearrangement links TRBV29-1 to TRBJ2-5; D remains ambiguous. The end of the DNA is better explained by TRBJ2-7, so the J call may be wrong. The CDR3 is 13 residues long. The germline V gene encodes CDR1 SQVTM and CDR2 ANQGSEA. CDR3 sequence reads: CSVELGTTYEQYF. In DNA form, the CDR3 reads TGCAGCGTTGAGTTGGGAACCACCTACGAGCAGTACTTC.

The chain carries TRBV3-1 and TRBJ2-7, with a tentative D call TRBD1 (5 bases). The V gene lost 3 bases and the J gene lost 4 bases, with 16 bases spanning the gap. Germline V gene sequence: CDR1 LGHDT, CDR2 YNNKEL (reference sequence). The CDR3 consists of 15 residues. The CDR3, as DNA: TGTGCCAGCAGCCAGGGGCAACGGACCGATTACGAGCAGTACTTC. It yields the protein CASSQGQRTDYEQYF.

V is TRBV4-2 and J is TRBJ1-1; D may be TRBD1 (6 bases). Between the trimmed V and J ends, which lost 1 base and 2 bases, there was a span of 20 bases. The CDR3 consists of 18 residues. Germline V gene lookup returns CDR1 LGHNA and CDR2 YNFKEQ. CDR3 region: CASSQVVGGGSLNTEAFF. DNA of the CDR3: TGTGCCAGCAGCCAAGTCGTTGGAGGGGGAAGTCTTAACACTGAAGCTTTCTTT.

The V gene is TRBV18, the J gene TRBJ2-3, with 8 nucleotides matching TRBD1. The length of the CDR3 is 15 residues. Germline CDR1 KGHSH, CDR2 LQKENI. The V gene end was trimmed by 3 bases and the J gene end by 2 bases; junction bases not matched to a gene: 4. The CDR3 region has the DNA TGTGCCAGCTCACCGAAGACAGGGGTCACAGATACGCAGTATTTT. It codes for CASSPKTGVTDTQYF.

The CDR3 DNA sequence: TGTGCCAGCAGTTACCCCTCTAGCGGGAGGTATCTAGCCAAAAACATTCAGTACTTC. Translating it yields CASSYPSSGRYLAKNIQYF. The chain employs TRBV6-2 or TRBV6-3 and TRBJ2-4; 11 nucleotides match TRBD2. The CDR3 length is 19 residues. V gave up 2 bases and J gave up 0 bases; unmatched junction bases: 9. The V gene's germline CDR1 is MNHEY and CDR2 SVGEGT.

This clonotype has a handful of counts. The CDR3 region is CASSTEQGSNYGYTF. DNA for the CDR3: TGTGCCAGCAGCACCGAACAGGGTTCTAACTATGGCTACACCTTC. V and J are TRBV9 and TRBJ1-2; perhaps TRBD1 as D (6 bases). The CDR3 spans 15 residues. The V end was cut by 4 bases, the J end by 0 bases, with 13 bases between. From germline, CDR1 is SGDLS and CDR2 YYNGEE.

The CDR3 DNA follows: TGTGCCAGCAGCCCCACCGGGGGGCTAGCGGGTGTCTCTGAGCAGTTCTTC. Translating gives CASSPTGGLAGVSEQFF. The rearrangement uses TRBV7-3 and TRBJ2-1; 8 positions agree with TRBD2. Germline CDR1 SGHTA, CDR2 FQGTGA. The CDR3 totals 17 residues. The J segment lost 9 bases and the V segment lost 5 bases, leaving 18 bases of the junction unmatched. The full variable domain, completed using reference TRBV7-3 and TRBJ2-1, is GAGVSQTPSNKVTEKGKYVELRCDPISGHTALYWYRQSLGQGPEFLIYFQGTGAADDSGLPNDRFFAVRPEGSVSTLKIQRTERGDSAVYLCASSPTGGLAGVSEQFFGPGTRLTVL.

This clonotype appeared a few times. This chain connects TRBV15 to TRBJ2-3, with unresolved D. The CDR3 loop spans 14 amino acids. Germline loops: CDR1 LNHNV, CDR2 YYDKDF (reference sequence). V lost 1 base to trimming and J lost 3 bases, with 8 bases between them. CDR3 protein: CATSRVADTDTQYF. The CDR3 coding sequence is TGTGCCACCAGCAGAGTGGCCGATACAGATACGCAGTATTTT.